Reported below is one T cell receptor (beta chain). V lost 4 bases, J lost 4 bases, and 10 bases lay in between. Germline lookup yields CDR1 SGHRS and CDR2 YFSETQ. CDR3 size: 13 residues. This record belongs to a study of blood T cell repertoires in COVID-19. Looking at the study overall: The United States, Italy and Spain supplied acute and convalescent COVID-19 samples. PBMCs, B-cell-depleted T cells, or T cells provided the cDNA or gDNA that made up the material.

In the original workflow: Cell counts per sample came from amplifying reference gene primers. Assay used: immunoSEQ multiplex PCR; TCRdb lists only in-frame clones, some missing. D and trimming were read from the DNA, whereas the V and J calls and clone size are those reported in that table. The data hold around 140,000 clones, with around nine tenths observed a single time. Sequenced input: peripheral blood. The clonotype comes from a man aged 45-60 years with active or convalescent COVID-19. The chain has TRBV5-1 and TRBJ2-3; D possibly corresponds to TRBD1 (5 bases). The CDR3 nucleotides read TGCGCCAGCAGCAAAGGGGCAGCAGATACGCAGTATTTT. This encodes CASSKGAADTQYF. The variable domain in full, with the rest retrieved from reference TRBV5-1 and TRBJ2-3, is KAGVTQTPRYLIKTRGQQVTLSCSPISGHRSVSWYQQTPGQGLQFLFEYFSETQRNKGNFPGRFSGRQFSNSRSEMNVSTLELGDSALYLCASSKGAADTQYFGPGTRLTVL.